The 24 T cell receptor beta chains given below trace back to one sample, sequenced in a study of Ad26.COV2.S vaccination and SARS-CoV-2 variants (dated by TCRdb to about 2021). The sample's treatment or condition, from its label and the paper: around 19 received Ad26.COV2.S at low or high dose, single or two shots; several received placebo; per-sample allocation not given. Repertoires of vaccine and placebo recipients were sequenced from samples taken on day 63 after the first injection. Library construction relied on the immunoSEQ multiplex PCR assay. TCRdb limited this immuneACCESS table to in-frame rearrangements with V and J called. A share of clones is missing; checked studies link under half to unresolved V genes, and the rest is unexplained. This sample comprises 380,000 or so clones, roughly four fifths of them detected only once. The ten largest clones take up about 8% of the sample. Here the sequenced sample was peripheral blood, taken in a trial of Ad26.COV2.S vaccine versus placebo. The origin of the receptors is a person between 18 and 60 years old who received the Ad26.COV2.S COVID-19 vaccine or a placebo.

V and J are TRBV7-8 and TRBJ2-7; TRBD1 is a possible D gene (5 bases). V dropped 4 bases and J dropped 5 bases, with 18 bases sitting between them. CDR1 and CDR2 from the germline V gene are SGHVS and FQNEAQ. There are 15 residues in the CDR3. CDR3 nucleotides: TGTGCCAGCAGCTCAACATTCACAGGAAACCACGAGCAGTACTTC. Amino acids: CASSSTFTGNHEQYF. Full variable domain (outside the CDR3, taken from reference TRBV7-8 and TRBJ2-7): GAGVSQSPRYKVAKRGQDVALRCDPISGHVSLFWYQQALGQGPEFLTYFQNEAQLDKSGLPSDRFFAERPEGSVSTLKIQRTQQEDSAVYLCASSSTFTGNHEQYFGPGTRLTVT.

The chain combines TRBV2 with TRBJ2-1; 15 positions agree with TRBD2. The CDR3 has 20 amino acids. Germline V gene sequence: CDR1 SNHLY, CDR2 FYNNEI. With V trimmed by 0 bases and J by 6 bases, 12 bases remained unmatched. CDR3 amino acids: CASSEAPGTSGRKRSNEQFF. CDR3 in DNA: TGTGCCAGCAGTGAAGCGCCCGGGACTAGCGGGAGGAAGCGTAGCAATGAGCAGTTCTTC.

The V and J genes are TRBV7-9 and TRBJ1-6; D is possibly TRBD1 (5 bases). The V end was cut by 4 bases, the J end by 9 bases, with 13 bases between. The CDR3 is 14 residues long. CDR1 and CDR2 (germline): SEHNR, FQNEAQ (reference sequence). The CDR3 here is CASSSQVPPSPLHF. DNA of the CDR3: TGTGCCAGCAGCTCACAGGTGCCCCCTTCACCCCTCCACTTT.

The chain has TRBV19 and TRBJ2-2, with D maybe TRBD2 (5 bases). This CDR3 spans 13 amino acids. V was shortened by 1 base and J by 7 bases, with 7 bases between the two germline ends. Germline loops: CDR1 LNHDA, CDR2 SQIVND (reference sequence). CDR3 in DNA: TGTGCCAGTAGTATAGGAGAGGGCGGGGAGCTGTTTTTT. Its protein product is CASSIGEGGELFF.

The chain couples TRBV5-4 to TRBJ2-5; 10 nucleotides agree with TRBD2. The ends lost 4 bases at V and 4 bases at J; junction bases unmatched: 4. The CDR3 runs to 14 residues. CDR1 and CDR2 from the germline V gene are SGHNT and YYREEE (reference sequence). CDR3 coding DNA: TGTGCCAGCAGCCCAGCGGGAGGGCGAGAGACCCAGTACTTC. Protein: CASSPAGGRETQYF.

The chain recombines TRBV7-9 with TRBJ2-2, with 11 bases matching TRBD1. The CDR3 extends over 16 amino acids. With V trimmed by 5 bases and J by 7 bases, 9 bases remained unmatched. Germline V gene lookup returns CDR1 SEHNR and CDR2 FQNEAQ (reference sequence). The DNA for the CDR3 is TGTGCCAGCAGCCCGTGGACAGGGGGCGCGGACGGGGAGCTGTTTTTT. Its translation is CASSPWTGGADGELFF.

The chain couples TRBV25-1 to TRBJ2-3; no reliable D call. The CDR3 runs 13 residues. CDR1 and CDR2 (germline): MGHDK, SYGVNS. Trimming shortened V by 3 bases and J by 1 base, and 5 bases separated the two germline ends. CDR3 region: CASSDDRTDTQYF. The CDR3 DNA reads TGTGCCAGCAGTGATGACCGCACAGATACGCAGTATTTT.

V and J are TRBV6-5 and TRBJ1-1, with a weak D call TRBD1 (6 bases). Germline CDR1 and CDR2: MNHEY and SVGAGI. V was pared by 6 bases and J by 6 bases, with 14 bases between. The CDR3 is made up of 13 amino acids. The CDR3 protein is CASRKQGGAEAFF. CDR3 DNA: TGTGCCAGCAGGAAACAGGGCGGCGCTGAAGCTTTCTTT.

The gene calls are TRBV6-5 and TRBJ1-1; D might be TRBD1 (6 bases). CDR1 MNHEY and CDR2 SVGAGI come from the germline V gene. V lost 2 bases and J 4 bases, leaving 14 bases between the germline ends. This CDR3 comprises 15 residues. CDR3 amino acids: CASSYRSQGITEAFF. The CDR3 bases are TGTGCCAGCAGTTACCGATCACAGGGTATCACTGAAGCTTTCTTT.

Written as DNA, the CDR3 is TGCGCCAGCAGCGGAAATGTCAGGGGGCGTGGGACTGAAGCTTTCTTT. It is translated as CASSGNVRGRGTEAFF. The rearrangement uses TRBV4-3 and TRBJ1-1; TRBD1 agrees at 8 bases. This CDR3 comprises 16 residues. Per germline, CDR1 LGHNA and CDR2 YSLEER. The V gene end was trimmed by 5 bases and the J gene end by 5 bases; junction bases not matched to a gene: 13.

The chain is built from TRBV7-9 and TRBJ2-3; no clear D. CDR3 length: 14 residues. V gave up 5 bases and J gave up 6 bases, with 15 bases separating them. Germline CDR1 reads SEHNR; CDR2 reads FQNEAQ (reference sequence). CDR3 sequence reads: CASSPPALSDTQYF. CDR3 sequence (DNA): TGTGCCAGCAGCCCCCCGGCTCTTTCCGATACGCAGTATTTT.

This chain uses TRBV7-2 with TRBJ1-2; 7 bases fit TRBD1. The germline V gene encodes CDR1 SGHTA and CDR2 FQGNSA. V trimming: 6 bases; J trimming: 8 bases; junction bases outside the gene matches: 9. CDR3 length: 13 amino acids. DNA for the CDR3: TGTGCCAGCAGTTTTACAGGGGTAGAAGGCTACACCTTC. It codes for CASSFTGVEGYTF.

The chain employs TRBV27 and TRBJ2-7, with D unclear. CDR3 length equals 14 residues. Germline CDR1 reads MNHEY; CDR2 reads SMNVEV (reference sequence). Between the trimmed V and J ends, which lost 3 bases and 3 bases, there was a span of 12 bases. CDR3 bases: TGTGCCAGCAGTTTTGATCGGGTAAACTACGAGCAGTACTTC. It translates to CASSFDRVNYEQYF.

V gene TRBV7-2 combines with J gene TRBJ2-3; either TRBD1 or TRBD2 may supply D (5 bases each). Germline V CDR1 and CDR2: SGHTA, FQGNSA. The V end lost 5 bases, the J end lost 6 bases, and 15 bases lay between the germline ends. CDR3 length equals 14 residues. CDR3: CASSPSGTADTQYF. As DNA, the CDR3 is TGTGCCAGCAGCCCAAGTGGGACGGCGGATACGCAGTATTTT.

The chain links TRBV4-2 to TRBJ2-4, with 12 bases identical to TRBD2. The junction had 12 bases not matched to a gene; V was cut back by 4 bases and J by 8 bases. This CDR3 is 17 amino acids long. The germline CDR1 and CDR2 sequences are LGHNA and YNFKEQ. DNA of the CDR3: TGTGCCAGCAGCCCTTTTTCTAGCGGGGGGGCGACGGACATTCAGTACTTC. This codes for CASSPFSSGGATDIQYF.

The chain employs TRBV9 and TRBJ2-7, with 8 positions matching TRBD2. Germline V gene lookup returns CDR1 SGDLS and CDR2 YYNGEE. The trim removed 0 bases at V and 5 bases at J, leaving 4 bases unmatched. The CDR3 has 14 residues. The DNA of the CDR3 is TGTGCCAGCAGCGTAGAGGGACTAGTTGACGAGCAGTACTTC. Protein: CASSVEGLVDEQYF.

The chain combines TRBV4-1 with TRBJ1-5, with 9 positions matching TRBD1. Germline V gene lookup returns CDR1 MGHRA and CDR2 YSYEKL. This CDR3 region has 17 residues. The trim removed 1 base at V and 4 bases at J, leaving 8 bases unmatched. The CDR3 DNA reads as TGCGCCAGCAGCCAAGTGAGGACAGGGGAACGGAATCAGCCCCAGCATTTT. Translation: CASSQVRTGERNQPQHF.

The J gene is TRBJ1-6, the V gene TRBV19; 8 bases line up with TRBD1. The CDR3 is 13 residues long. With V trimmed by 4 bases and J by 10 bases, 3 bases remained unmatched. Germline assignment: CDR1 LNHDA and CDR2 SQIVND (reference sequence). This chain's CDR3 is CASSTGGVSPLHF. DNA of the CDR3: TGTGCCAGTAGTACAGGGGGCGTATCACCCCTCCACTTT.

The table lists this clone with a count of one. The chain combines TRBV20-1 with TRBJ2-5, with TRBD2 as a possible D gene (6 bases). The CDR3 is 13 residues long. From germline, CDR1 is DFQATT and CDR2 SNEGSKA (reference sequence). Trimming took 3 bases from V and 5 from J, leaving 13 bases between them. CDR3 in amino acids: CSASSLAWETQYF. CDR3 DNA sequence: TGCAGTGCTAGTTCGCTAGCGTGGGAGACCCAGTACTTC.

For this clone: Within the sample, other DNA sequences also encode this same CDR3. The CDR3 DNA reads as TGCGCCAGCAGCCTGGGGTACCAAGAGACCCAGTACTTC. It encodes CASSLGYQETQYF. J is TRBJ2-5 and V is TRBV5-1; D is unclear. This CDR3 has 13 amino acids. CDR1 is SGHRS and CDR2 is YFSETQ in the germline V gene. Trimming removed 4 bases at V and 0 bases at J, with 7 bases between.

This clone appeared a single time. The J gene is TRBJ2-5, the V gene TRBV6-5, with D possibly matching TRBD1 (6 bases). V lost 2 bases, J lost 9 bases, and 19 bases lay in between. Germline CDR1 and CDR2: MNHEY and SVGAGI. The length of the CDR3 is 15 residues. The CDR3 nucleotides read TGTGCCAGCAGTTACACAAGGACGGTCTCAGGGGCCCAGTACTTC. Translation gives CASSYTRTVSGAQYF.

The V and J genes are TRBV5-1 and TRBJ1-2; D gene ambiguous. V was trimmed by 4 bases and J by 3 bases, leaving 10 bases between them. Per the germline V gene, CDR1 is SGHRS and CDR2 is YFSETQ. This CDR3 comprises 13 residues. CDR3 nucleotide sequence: TGCGCCAGCAGCCGCCTGGGAGACTATGGCTACACCTTC. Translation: CASSRLGDYGYTF.

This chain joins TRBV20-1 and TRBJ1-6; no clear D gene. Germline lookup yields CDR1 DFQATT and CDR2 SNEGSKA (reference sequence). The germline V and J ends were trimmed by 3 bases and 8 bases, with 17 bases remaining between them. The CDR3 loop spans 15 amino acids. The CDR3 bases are TGCAGTGCTAGTCCCCTTCGGACGGAATATTCACCCCTCCACTTT. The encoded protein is CSASPLRTEYSPLHF.

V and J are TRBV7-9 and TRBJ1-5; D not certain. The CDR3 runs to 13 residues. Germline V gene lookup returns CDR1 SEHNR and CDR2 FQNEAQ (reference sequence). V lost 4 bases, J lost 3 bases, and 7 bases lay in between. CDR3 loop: CASSSSVNQPQHF. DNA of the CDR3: TGTGCCAGCAGCTCCTCAGTCAATCAGCCCCAGCATTTT.